Presented here are 8 T cell receptor beta chains from one specimen sequenced in a study of T cell repertoires in breast cancer. Blocking oligonucleotides added to a second nested PCR suppressed unpaired genes. TCRdb re-called the emulsion pairing reads through MiXCR, storing one row per CDR3 protein. The sample has approximately 37,000 distinct CDR3 sequences, about 48% seen once. Primers covering all TCR V genes were used in emulsion RT-PCR on CD8+ T cells. The specimen was CD8+ T cells. Receptor source: a pool of human donors with breast cancer or a healthy control (not recorded which).

V usage is TRBV2 and J usage is TRBJ2-1; 9 nucleotides agree with TRBD2. Per germline, CDR1 SNHLY and CDR2 FYNNEI. The J segment lost 2 bases and the V segment lost 8 bases, leaving 7 bases of the junction unmatched. The CDR3 contains 15 residues. The CDR3: CASSERLAAYNEQFF. The CDR3 region has the DNA TGTGCCAGCTCCGAACGACTAGCGGCCTACAATGAGCAGTTCTTC.

Note on this clonotype: This sequence may be a read error, since a much larger clone differs from it by one base. The chain recombines TRBV20-1 with TRBJ2-1; 8 nucleotides line up with TRBD2. Germline lookup yields CDR1 DFQATT and CDR2 SNEGSKA (reference sequence). The CDR3 contains 15 residues. The CDR3, as DNA: TGCAGTGCTAGCGGGACTAGAAGAGCATACAATGAGCAGCTCTTC. Translated, it gives CSASGTRRAYNEQLF.

This clonotype was observed a few times. This chain uses TRBV29-1 with TRBJ2-7; D might be TRBD1 or TRBD2, each matching 6 bases. CDR3 length equals 13 residues. Germline assignment: CDR1 SQVTM and CDR2 ANQGSEA. Trimming took 6 bases from V and 0 from J, leaving 12 bases between them. CDR3 residues: CSVRDTSSYEQYF. The DNA for the CDR3 is TGCAGCGTGCGGGACACTAGCTCCTACGAGCAGTACTTC.

This clonotype occurred a few times. The chain is built from TRBV6-6 and TRBJ2-7, with a possible D match to TRBD1 (6 bases). CDR1 is MNHNY and CDR2 is SVGAGI in the germline V gene (reference sequence). V was cut by 0 bases and J by 4 bases, with 16 bases left in between. The CDR3 has 16 amino acids. Here the CDR3 DNA reads TGTGCCAGCAGTTACTCAATATCAGGGGAACATTACGAGCAGTACTTC. Amino acids: CASSYSISGEHYEQYF.

This clonotype occurred a few times. The chain uses TRBV15 and TRBJ1-2; perhaps TRBD1 as D (5 bases). The germline CDR1 and CDR2 sequences are LNHNV and YYDKDF (reference sequence). V lost 4 bases and J lost 7, with 19 bases in between. The CDR3 contains 15 residues. The CDR3 reads CATSKIGDPKAGYTF. The CDR3 region has the DNA TGTGCCACCAGCAAGATCGGGGACCCCAAGGCTGGCTACACCTTC.

This clonotype has only a few counts. The J gene is TRBJ2-1, the V gene TRBV20-1; 8 nucleotides align to TRBD2. This CDR3 has 14 residues. Germline CDR1 is DFQATT and CDR2 is SNEGSKA (reference sequence). With V trimmed by 0 bases and J by 8 bases, 6 bases remained unmatched. Here the CDR3 reads CSARDLTSGDEQFF. The CDR3 bases are TGCAGTGCTAGAGATTTAACTAGCGGCGATGAGCAGTTCTTC.

V gene TRBV20-1 combines with J gene TRBJ1-4; 8 bases match TRBD1. Germline CDR1 is DFQATT and CDR2 is SNEGSKA (reference sequence). V lost 5 bases, J lost 1 base, and 9 bases stayed unmatched. The CDR3 covers 16 residues. The CDR3: CSAQQGGGQTNEKLFF. CDR3 bases: TGCAGTGCTCAACAGGGGGGTGGGCAAACTAATGAAAAACTGTTTTTT.

This clonotype has at least ten counts. The V gene is TRBV25-1, the J gene TRBJ2-7, with D perhaps matching TRBD2 (5 bases). CDR3 length: 12 residues. V was shortened by 1 base and J by 5 bases, with 6 bases between the two germline ends. Germline V lookup: CDR1 MGHDK, CDR2 SYGVNS. CDR3 protein: CASSELGDEQYF. CDR3 in DNA: TGTGCCAGCAGTGAATTGGGAGACGAGCAGTACTTC.